This T cell receptor beta chain is from a study of long-term antiretroviral therapy in people with HIV. The study's findings and limits: Repertoires from HIV showed CDR3 length ranges narrower than those of controls. Within the repertoire, clones expanded before ART were dominant at all time points.

Between the trimmed V and J ends, which lost 3 bases and 5 bases, there was a span of 11 bases. CDR1 is ENHRY and CDR2 is SYGVKD in the germline V gene. There are 15 residues in the CDR3. Concerning this clone itself: Its antigen is not known.

Investigators performed immunoSEQ version v3.0 at survey level. Sequencing was directed toward about 35,000-50,000 T-cell genomes in each sample. The method was immunoSEQ multiplex PCR; TCRdb's version includes in-frame clones alone and lacks a portion of them. The repertoire holds tens of thousands of clones, approximately 80% seen once, with roughly 13% in the top ten. Every one of the donors gave at least one pre-ART PBMC sample and at least two post-ART PBMC samples. This rearrangement joins TRBV10-3 to TRBJ2-6; no clear D. This clonotype was obtained from a young man with HIV. Sample: unsorted PBMCs, taken 0.3 years after starting antiretroviral therapy. The CDR3 loop is CAISDPGNRANVLTF. In DNA form, the CDR3 reads TGTGCCATCAGTGACCCCGGAAACAGGGCCAACGTCCTGACTTTC.